This T cell receptor (beta chain) was captured in a study of blood T cell repertoires in COVID-19. The CDR3 covers 17 residues. Germline CDR1 KGHDR, CDR2 SFDVKD. The trim removed 3 bases at V and 5 bases at J, leaving 14 bases unmatched. Method: immunoSEQ multiplex PCR; TCRdb's copy keeps in-frame clones and lacks some. This sample has some 190,000 clones, with roughly 80% found just once. The sequence came from a man in his 60s who had been exposed to COVID-19. Source material: PBMCs or T cells enriched from blood (not recorded which). The V and J genes are TRBV24-1 and TRBJ2-7, with 8 bases lining up with TRBD1. CDR3 DNA: TGTGCCACCAGTGATGCCCAGGGGGCGCGGTCCCCCGACGAGCAGTACTTC. This encodes CATSDAQGARSPDEQYF.